The 17 T cell receptor beta chains below were found in one sample sequenced in a study of technical replicates of blood from a handful of donors. Libraries were prepared by immunoSEQ multiplex PCR; TCRdb keeps only in-frame clonotypes and omits some of them. The sample carries 70,000 to 90,000 clones, over 85% recorded once. Sequencing was done on a sample of T cells isolated from PBMCs. These receptor sequences come from a human donor in good health.

The chain employs TRBV19 and TRBJ2-7, with TRBD2 identical over 11 bases. The CDR3 is 15 residues long. Trimming cost V 6 bases and J 3 bases; bases outside gene matches: 7. CDR1 is LNHDA, CDR2 SQIVND, per germline (reference sequence). The CDR3 reads CASSITSGSGYEQYF. CDR3 sequence (DNA): TGTGCCAGTAGCATAACTAGCGGGAGTGGCTACGAGCAGTACTTC.

The rearrangement uses TRBV4-2 and TRBJ2-1; 12 bases agree with TRBD2. Germline loops: CDR1 LGHNA, CDR2 YNFKEQ. V was clipped by 7 bases and J by 6 bases; unmatched bases: 4. The CDR3 consists of 14 residues. CDR3 DNA sequence: TGTGCCAGCAAGCTAGCGGGAGGGCCCAATGAGCAGTTCTTC. The encoded protein is CASKLAGGPNEQFF.

The rearrangement uses TRBV5-8 and TRBJ2-7; 8 bases fit TRBD2. Germline CDR1 SGHTS, CDR2 YDEGEE. The CDR3 runs to 16 residues. J gave up 1 base and V 0 bases, and 6 bases lay outside the gene matches. The CDR3 DNA follows: TGTGCCAGCAGCTTGGGGGGACTAGAAATGTCCTACGAGCAGTACTTC. Its translation: CASSLGGLEMSYEQYF.

The genes are TRBV7-8 and TRBJ1-2; D is possibly TRBD1 (6 bases). The CDR3 runs to 15 residues. Trimming cost V 1 base and J 2 bases, with 11 bases left between them. Germline assignment: CDR1 SGHVS and CDR2 FQNEAQ. CDR3 coding DNA: TGTGCCAGCAGCTTAGGTCAGGGGACAAACTATGGCTACACCTTC. As protein: CASSLGQGTNYGYTF.

The V call is TRBV5-1, the J call TRBJ2-7; 9 bases agree with TRBD1. The CDR3 contains 16 residues. Germline V gene lookup returns CDR1 SGHRS and CDR2 YFSETQ. The V and J ends lost 3 bases and 7 bases, in that order; junction bases with no gene match: 14. In DNA, the CDR3 is TGCGCCAGCAGCTCGGCCCCCGGGACAGGGTATTGGGAGCAGTACTTC. The encoded protein is CASSSAPGTGYWEQYF.

The CDR3 DNA reads TGTGCCAGCAGCAGTCCGGGACTAGCATATAGCACAGATACGCAGTATTTT. Its protein product is CASSSPGLAYSTDTQYF. The chain joins TRBV27 to TRBJ2-3, with 9 bases lining up with TRBD2. This CDR3 is 17 amino acids long. The germline gives CDR1 MNHEY, CDR2 SMNVEV (reference sequence). V was clipped by 6 bases and J by 0 bases; unmatched bases: 10.

This clone was recorded only once. The J gene is TRBJ1-6, the V gene TRBV13, with a weak D call TRBD1 (5 bases). The CDR3 spans 14 residues. Trimming cost V 2 bases and J 15 bases, with 17 bases left between them. The V gene's germline CDR1 is PRHDT and CDR2 FYEKMQ (reference sequence). The CDR3 loop reads CASSLWGEGLLLHF. CDR3 in DNA: TGTGCCAGCAGCTTATGGGGGGAAGGGTTGCTCCTCCACTTT.

The gene calls are TRBV25-1 and TRBJ2-2; D call uncertain. The CDR3 loop spans 11 amino acids. Germline V CDR1 and CDR2: MGHDK, SYGVNS. The germline V and J ends were trimmed by 8 bases and 5 bases, with 6 bases remaining between them. The CDR3 coding sequence is TGTGCCAGCGGGCGAACCGGGGAGCTGTTTTTT. Its translation: CASGRTGELFF.

This clone appeared a single time. The CDR3 sequence: CASSGTSRSYNEQFF. In DNA form, the CDR3 reads TGTGCCAGCAGTGGTACTAGTCGGTCCTACAATGAGCAGTTCTTC. The V call is TRBV2, the J call TRBJ2-1; weak D call: TRBD2 (5 bases). CDR1 SNHLY and CDR2 FYNNEI come from the germline V gene. The CDR3 covers 15 residues. V dropped 4 bases and J dropped 1 base, with 11 bases sitting between them.

This clone was counted between two and nine times. The genes are TRBV28 and TRBJ2-7; no definite D call. Trimming pared 3 bases from V and 3 bases from J, leaving 15 bases between. The V gene's germline CDR1 is MDHEN and CDR2 SYDVKM. The CDR3 length is 15 residues. CDR3 sequence reads: CASSFGPSPVYEQYF. In DNA form, the CDR3 reads TGTGCCAGCAGTTTTGGTCCGAGCCCCGTCTACGAGCAGTACTTC.

J is TRBJ2-6 and V is TRBV10-2; D unclear. The CDR3 extends over 15 amino acids. Germline V gene sequence: CDR1 WSHSY, CDR2 SAAADI. Trimming cost V 3 bases and J 4 bases, with 10 bases left between them. The chain's CDR3 is CASSEVLSGANVLTF. The CDR3 DNA follows: TGCGCCAGCAGTGAAGTACTTTCCGGGGCCAACGTCCTGACTTTC.

The chain carries TRBV6-4 and TRBJ1-5, with 9 bases fitting TRBD1. The germline V gene encodes CDR1 MRHNA and CDR2 SNTAGT. The trim removed 8 bases at V and 0 bases at J, leaving 5 bases unmatched. This CDR3 is built from 15 residues. CDR3 residues: CASGTGRDSNQPQHF. CDR3 coding DNA: TGTGCCAGCGGGACAGGGAGAGATAGCAATCAGCCCCAGCATTTT.

The chain combines TRBV5-5 with TRBJ2-7; 9 positions agree with TRBD1. Germline V gene lookup returns CDR1 SGHKS and CDR2 YYEKEE (reference sequence). The junction had 7 bases not matched to a gene; V was cut back by 4 bases and J by 2 bases. The CDR3 loop spans 15 amino acids. The DNA of the CDR3 is TGTGCCAGCAGCCCCTGGACAGGGGTGACCTACGAGCAGTACTTC. Amino acid sequence: CASSPWTGVTYEQYF. The full variable domain, its missing parts supplied by reference TRBV5-5 and TRBJ2-7, is DAGVTQSPTHLIKTRGQQVTLRCSPISGHKSVSWYQQVLGQGPQFIFQYYEKEERGRGNFPDRFSARQFPNYSSELNVNALLLGDSALYLCASSPWTGVTYEQYFGPGTRLTVT.

The table lists this clone with a few counts. The rearrangement links TRBV28 to TRBJ1-2; D unclear. The ends were cut back, 4 bases at V and 6 bases at J, with 15 bases in the middle. Per germline, CDR1 MDHEN and CDR2 SYDVKM. The CDR3 has 14 amino acids. The CDR3 loop is CASSSASSQNGYTF. CDR3 DNA: TGTGCCAGCAGTTCTGCATCCTCCCAGAATGGCTACACCTTC.

This clone has only a few counts. The chain combines TRBV7-2 with TRBJ2-2; 8 positions agree with TRBD2. The germline gives CDR1 SGHTA, CDR2 FQGNSA. CDR3 length equals 16 residues. With 1 base clipped from V and 4 bases from J, the junction kept 5 bases outside the gene matches. This chain's CDR3 is CASSLDGSGTTGELFF. CDR3 coding DNA: TGTGCCAGCAGCTTAGATGGTAGCGGGACCACCGGGGAGCTGTTTTTT.

This chain uses TRBV30 with TRBJ1-5, with D perhaps TRBD1 (5 bases). Per the germline V gene, CDR1 is GTSNPN and CDR2 is SVGIG (reference sequence). The CDR3 is 13 amino acids. V was trimmed by 4 bases and J by 2 bases, leaving 9 bases between them. The CDR3 region is CAWTPGGNQPQHF. The CDR3 nucleotides are TGTGCCTGGACCCCGGGGGGCAATCAGCCCCAGCATTTT.

The chain links TRBV6-4 to TRBJ1-1; D is ambiguous. The CDR3 runs 14 residues. Trimming cost V 3 bases and J 3 bases, with 11 bases left between them. CDR1 is MRHNA, CDR2 SNTAGT, per germline. The CDR3, as DNA: TGTGCCAGCAGTGAGAGCCCGCGGGACACTGAAGCTTTCTTT. It translates to CASSESPRDTEAFF.